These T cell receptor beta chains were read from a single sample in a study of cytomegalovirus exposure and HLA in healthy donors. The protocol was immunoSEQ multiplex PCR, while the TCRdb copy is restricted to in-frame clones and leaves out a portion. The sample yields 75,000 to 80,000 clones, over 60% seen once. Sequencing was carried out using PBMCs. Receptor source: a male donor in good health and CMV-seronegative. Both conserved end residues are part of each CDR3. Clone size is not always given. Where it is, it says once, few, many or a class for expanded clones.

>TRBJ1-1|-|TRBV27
CASSLIPSNTEAFF
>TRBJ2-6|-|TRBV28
CASLEGSGANVLTF
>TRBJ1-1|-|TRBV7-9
CASRPTGMNTEAFF
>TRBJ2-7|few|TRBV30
CAWSVGPTYEQYF
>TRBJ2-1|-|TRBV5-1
CASSLNTGNYNEQFF
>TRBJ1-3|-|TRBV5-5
CASSFAAVALSSGNTIYF
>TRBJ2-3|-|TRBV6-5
CASSVFAGGDTQYF
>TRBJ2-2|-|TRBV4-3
CASSQDRLAGAGELFF
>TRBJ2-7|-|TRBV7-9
CSSGSGSYEQYF
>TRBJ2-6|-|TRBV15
CATSEGWAGANVLTF
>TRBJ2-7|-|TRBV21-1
CASSKTRTSYEQYF
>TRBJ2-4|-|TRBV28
CASIWTTGGLLAKNIQYF
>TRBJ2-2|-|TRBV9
CASSRGGVTGELFF
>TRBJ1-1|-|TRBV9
CASSPRTGINTEAFF
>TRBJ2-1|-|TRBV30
CAWSLAGGGDNEQFF
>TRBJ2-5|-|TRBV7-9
CASTLGGGPETQYF
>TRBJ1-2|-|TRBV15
CATSNGAEYLDYGYTF
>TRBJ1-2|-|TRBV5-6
CASSLGGDPGYGYTF
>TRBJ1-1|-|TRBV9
CASSVRTGNTEAFF
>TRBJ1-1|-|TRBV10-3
CAISEQGSTEAFF
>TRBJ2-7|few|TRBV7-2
CASSPLSYEQYF
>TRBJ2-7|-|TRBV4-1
CASSQEMTRLAYEQYF
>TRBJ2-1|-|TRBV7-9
CASSPQAAGTNEQFF
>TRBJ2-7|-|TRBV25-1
CASSAWDRTYEQYF
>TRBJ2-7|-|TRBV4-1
CASSQIGGSYEQYF